The T cell receptor beta chain described here comes from a study of identifying expanded T cells in peripheral blood. Study outcomes and limitations: Over two and four weeks, about 15 and 19 clones changed, versus more than 1 between replicates. Approximately two-week clone count variance significantly increased as total template count grew.

No infections or other immune events were documented during collection. Method: immunoSEQ multiplex PCR; TCRdb's copy keeps in-frame clones and lacks some. The sample yields 75,000 to 95,000 clones, roughly 85% seen once. Points on this clone: Its target is not known.

This clonotype originated in a person aged 18-69 years in good health. Specimen: blood.

CDR3 protein: CASSRSTGGQGPNQPQHF. The DNA for the CDR3 is TGTGCCAGCAGCCGGAGTACAGGGGGCCAAGGGCCTAATCAGCCCCAGCATTTT. The rearrangement joins TRBV5-4 to TRBJ1-5, with TRBD1 matching over 9 bases. With V trimmed by 4 bases and J by 4 bases, 15 bases remained unmatched. The CDR3 length is 18 residues. From germline, CDR1 is SGHNT and CDR2 YYREEE (reference sequence).